What follows is one T cell receptor beta chain and its context. Its antigen is as yet unknown. Using immunoSEQ multiplex PCR, the repertoire was profiled, and TCRdb retains in-frame clones only, with some absent. The sample holds some 45,000 clones, less than 95% seen once. This specimen comes from a study of T cells after posttransplantation cyclophosphamide. General study findings and limits: Later post-transplant blood repertoires were often dominated by donor CD8+ memory clones. TRB overlap between skin or GI tissue T cells and blood was limited.

With 5 bases clipped from V and 4 bases from J, the junction kept 2 bases outside the gene matches. The CDR3 has 14 amino acids. From germline, CDR1 is SEHNR and CDR2 FQNEAQ (reference sequence). Cyclophosphamide on days +3 and +4 followed busulfan-fludarabine conditioning and a marrow graft. The chain employs TRBV7-9 and TRBJ2-2; 9 bases are shared with TRBD2. The sequences come from PBMCs, collected 55 to 70 days after allogeneic stem cell transplant with posttransplant cyclophosphamide. The sequence was obtained from a male patient in his sixties or seventies who received an allogeneic stem cell transplant from a related donor and was CMV-positive. Some T cells may originate from the graft donor. The CDR3 here is CASSATSGTGELFF. The CDR3 region has the DNA TGTGCCAGCAGCGCGACTAGCGGCACCGGGGAGCTGTTTTTT.